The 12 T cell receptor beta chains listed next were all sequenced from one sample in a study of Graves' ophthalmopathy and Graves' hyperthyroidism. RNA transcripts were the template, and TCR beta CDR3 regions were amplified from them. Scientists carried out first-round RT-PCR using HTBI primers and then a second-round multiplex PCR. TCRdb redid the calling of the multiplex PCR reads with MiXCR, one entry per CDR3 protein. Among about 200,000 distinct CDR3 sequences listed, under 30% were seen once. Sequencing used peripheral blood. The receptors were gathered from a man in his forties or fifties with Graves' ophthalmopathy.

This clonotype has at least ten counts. The CDR3 spells CASSQELGGSYEQYF. CDR3 DNA: TGTGCCAGCAGCCAAGAACTCGGCGGCTCCTACGAGCAGTACTTC. This chain connects TRBV4-2 to TRBJ2-7; D call uncertain. This CDR3 is built from 15 residues. V shed 0 bases and J shed 0 bases, with 9 bases lying between them. Per the germline V gene, CDR1 is LGHNA and CDR2 is YNFKEQ.

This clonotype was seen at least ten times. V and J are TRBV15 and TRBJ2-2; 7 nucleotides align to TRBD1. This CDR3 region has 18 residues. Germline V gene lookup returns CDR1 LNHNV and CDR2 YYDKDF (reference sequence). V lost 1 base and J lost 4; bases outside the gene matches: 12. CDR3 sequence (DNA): TGTGCCACCAGCAGAGGACAGGGTATCGGTTTGAGCACCGGGGAGCTGTTTTTT. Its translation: CATSRGQGIGLSTGELFF.

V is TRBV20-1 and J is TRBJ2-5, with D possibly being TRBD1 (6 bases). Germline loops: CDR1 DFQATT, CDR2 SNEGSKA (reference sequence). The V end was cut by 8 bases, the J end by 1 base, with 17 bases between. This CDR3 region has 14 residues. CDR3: CSTTGRRTQETQYF. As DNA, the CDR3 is TGCAGTACAACAGGGAGAAGGACCCAAGAGACCCAGTACTTC.

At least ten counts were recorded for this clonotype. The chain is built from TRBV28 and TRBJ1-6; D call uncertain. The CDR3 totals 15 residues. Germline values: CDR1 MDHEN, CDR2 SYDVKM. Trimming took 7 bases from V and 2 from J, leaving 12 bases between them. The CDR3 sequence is CASNAIGTYNSPLHF. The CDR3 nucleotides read TGTGCCAGCAACGCAATCGGGACCTATAATTCACCCCTCCACTTT. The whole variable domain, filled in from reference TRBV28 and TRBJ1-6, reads DVKVTQSSRYLVKRTGEKVFLECVQDMDHENMFWYRQDPGLGLRLIYFSYDVKMKEKGDIPEGYSVSREKKERFSLILESASTNQTSMYLCASNAIGTYNSPLHFGNGTRLTVT.

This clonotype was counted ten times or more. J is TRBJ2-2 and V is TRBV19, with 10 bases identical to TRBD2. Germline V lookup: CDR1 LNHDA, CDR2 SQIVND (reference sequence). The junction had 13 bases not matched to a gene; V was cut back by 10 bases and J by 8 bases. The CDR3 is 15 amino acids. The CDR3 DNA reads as TGTGCCACCGCGACCCTAGCGGGAGCCTCTGGGGAGCTGTTTTTT. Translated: CATATLAGASGELFF.

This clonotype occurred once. The CDR3 DNA follows: TGCAGTGCTAGAGATCTGACTAGCGGGTACCGGTCCTACGAGCAGTACTTC. It specifies CSARDLTSGYRSYEQYF. The chain recombines TRBV20-1 with TRBJ2-7, with 10 bases matching TRBD2. Looked up from germline, CDR1 is DFQATT and CDR2 is SNEGSKA (reference sequence). The V gene end was trimmed by 0 bases and the J gene end by 1 base; junction bases not matched to a gene: 9. The CDR3 contains 17 residues.

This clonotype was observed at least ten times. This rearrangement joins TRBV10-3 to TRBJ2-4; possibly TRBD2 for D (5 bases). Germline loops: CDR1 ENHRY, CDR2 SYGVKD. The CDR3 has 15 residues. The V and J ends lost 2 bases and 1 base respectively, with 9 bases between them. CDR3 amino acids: CAISETSGAKNIQYF. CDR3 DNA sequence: TGTGCCATCAGTGAGACTAGTGGTGCCAAAAACATTCAGTACTTC.

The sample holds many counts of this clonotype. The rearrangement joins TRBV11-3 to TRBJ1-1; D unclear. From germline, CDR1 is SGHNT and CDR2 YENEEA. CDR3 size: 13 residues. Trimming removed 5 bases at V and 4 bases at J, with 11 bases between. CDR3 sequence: CASSPGRSTEAFF. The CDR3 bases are TGTGCCAGCAGCCCGGGCAGGAGCACTGAAGCTTTCTTT.

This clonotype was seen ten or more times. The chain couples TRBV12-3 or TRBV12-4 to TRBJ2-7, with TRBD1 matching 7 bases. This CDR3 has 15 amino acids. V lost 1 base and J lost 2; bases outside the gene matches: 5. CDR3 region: CASSLGTGATYEQYF. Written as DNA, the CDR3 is TGTGCCAGCAGTTTAGGTACAGGGGCTACCTACGAGCAGTACTTC.

CDR3 coding DNA: TGTGCCACCAGTGACTCAGACAGGGAAGAGACCCAGTACTTC. It yields the protein CATSDSDREETQYF. This chain links TRBV24-1 with TRBJ2-5; 7 bases align to TRBD1. After removal of 4 bases from V and 3 bases from J, the junction contained 4 bases not matched to a gene. The germline gives CDR1 KGHDR, CDR2 SFDVKD. The CDR3 contains 14 residues.

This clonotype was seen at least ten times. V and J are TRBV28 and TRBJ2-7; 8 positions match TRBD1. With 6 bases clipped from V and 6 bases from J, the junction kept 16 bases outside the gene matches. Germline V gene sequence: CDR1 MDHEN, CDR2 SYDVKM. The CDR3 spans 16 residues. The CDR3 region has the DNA TGTGCCAGCAGGGCATTGGACACAGGGGGTGATTTCGAGCAGTACTTC. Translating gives CASRALDTGGDFEQYF.

As DNA, the CDR3 is TGTGCCAGCAGCTCCCGGGGGGTCATTGTAGCTTTCTTT. It is translated as CASSSRGVIVAFF. The chain recombines TRBV2 with TRBJ1-1, with D perhaps TRBD1 (5 bases). V lost 6 bases, J lost 10 bases, and 18 bases lay in between. This CDR3 spans 13 amino acids. Germline V CDR1 and CDR2: SNHLY, FYNNEI.